Listed below are T cell receptor beta chains from one sample, sequenced in a study of human T cells and chemical hapten exposure. In TCRdb, the RACE reads were re-called with MiXCR into one record per CDR3 protein. The sample records tens of thousands of distinct CDR3 sequences, 6% to 7.5% being singletons. Sequencing was performed on whole blood. The origin of the receptors is a human donor in good health. Some clones in this sample may be carry-over from other donors' samples. CDR3s include the opening cysteine and the closing phenylalanine or tryptophan. D genes are given only for firm matches. Expanded clones are given a class, and other clones once, few, many or no size at all.

>few|TRBJ1-1|TRBD1|TRBV18
CASSPSGTGVVTEAFF
TGTGCCAGCTCACCTTCCGGGACAGGGGTTGTAACTGAAGCTTTCTTT
>NA|TRBJ1-6|NA|TRBV7-9
CASSPPGTGDSPLHF
TGTGCCAGCAGCCCGCCCGGGACGGGAGATTCACCCCTCCACTTT
>many|TRBJ1-2|NA|TRBV28
CASSSFAGGLPPGGYTF
TGTGCCAGCAGTTCGTTCGCAGGAGGTCTCCCTCCGGGTGGCTACACCTTC
>once|TRBJ1-6|NA|TRBV4-3
CASSQEGGRSSPLHF
TGCGCCAGCAGCCAAGAGGGGGGGAGGAGTTCACCCCTCCACTTT
>NA|TRBJ2-2|NA|TRBV7-8
CASSWFGATGELFF
TGTGCCAGCAGCTGGTTCGGCGCCACCGGGGAGCTGTTTTTT
>NA|TRBJ2-7|NA|TRBV7-8
CASGLAHQTYEQYF
TGTGCCAGCGGCTTAGCGCACCAGACCTACGAGCAGTACTTC
>NA|TRBJ2-5|NA|TRBV4-2
CASSQAGTRGQETQYF
TGTGCCAGCAGCCAAGCCGGGACAAGAGGTCAAGAGACCCAGTACTTC
>few|TRBJ1-2|NA|TRBV20-1
CSAGKRGNYGYTF
TGCAGTGCCGGAAAGAGAGGGAACTATGGCTACACCTTC
>few|TRBJ1-5|TRBD1|TRBV6-6
CASRSQGARGNQPQHF
TGTGCCAGCAGGTCACAGGGGGCGCGGGGCAATCAGCCCCAGCATTTT
>many|TRBJ1-1|NA|TRBV6-5
CASSKDQGRCNPEAFF
TGTGCCAGCAGTAAAGATCAGGGTCGGTGTAATCCTGAAGCTTTCTTT
>NA|TRBJ1-2|TRBD1|TRBV5-1
CASRNDGYRGSYGYTF
TGCGCCAGCAGAAATGACGGGTACAGGGGAAGCTATGGCTACACCTTC
>many|TRBJ1-1|NA|TRBV5-1
CASSSAFGTIEAFF
TGCGCCAGCAGTTCGGCTTTCGGGACAATAGAAGCTTTCTTT
>few|TRBJ1-2|NA|TRBV10-3
CAISEEGEGYTF
TGTGCCATCAGTGAAGAGGGAGAGGGCTACACCTTC
>few|TRBJ2-7|TRBD2|TRBV12-3/TRBV12-4
CASSTGLAGVGEQYF
TGTGCCAGCAGTACCGGACTAGCGGGAGTTGGGGAGCAGTACTTC
>NA|TRBJ2-2|TRBD2|TRBV7-2
CASSFSGRASSGELFF
TGTGCCAGCAGCTTTAGCGGGAGGGCAAGTAGCGGGGAGCTGTTTTTT
>NA|TRBJ2-7|NA|TRBV25-1
CASRRGVGEQYF
TGTGCCAGCAGGAGGGGGGTTGGCGAGCAGTACTTC
>many|TRBJ2-1|NA|TRBV12-3/TRBV12-4
CASSLARGRGTYNEQFF
TGTGCCAGCAGTTTAGCGAGGGGCAGGGGGACTTACAATGAGCAGTTCTTC
>many|TRBJ2-3|NA|TRBV14
CASSHLTTSLAQYF
TGTGCCAGCAGCCACCTTACCACTAGTCTTGCGCAGTATTTT
>medium-sized|TRBJ2-1|NA|TRBV12-3/TRBV12-4
CASSLEGGYNEQFF
TGTGCCAGCAGTTTAGAAGGCGGATACAATGAGCAGTTCTTC
>many|TRBJ2-1|TRBD1|TRBV20-1
CSAVNRGRGNEQFF
TGCAGTGCCGTTAACAGGGGCCGAGGAAATGAGCAGTTCTTC
>few|TRBJ2-3|TRBD2|TRBV7-2
CASSSQRGGSDTQYF
TGTGCCAGCAGCTCTCAGCGGGGGGGGTCCGATACGCAGTATTTT
>NA|TRBJ1-5|TRBD1|TRBV12-3/TRBV12-4
CASSRTGCNQPQHF
TGTGCCAGCAGCCGGACAGGTTGCAATCAGCCCCAGCATTTT
>few|TRBJ2-3|TRBD2|TRBV6-5
CASSIAGGPPDTQYF
TGTGCCAGCAGTATAGCGGGGGGGCCTCCAGATACGCAGTATTTT
>NA|TRBJ2-7|NA|TRBV5-1
CASSPRAGRRTYEQYF
TGCGCCAGCAGCCCGCGGGCGGGACGGAGGACCTACGAGCAGTACTTC
>many|TRBJ1-2|NA|TRBV27
CASSLSAYNYGYTF
TGTGCCAGCAGTTTATCAGCCTACAACTATGGCTACACCTTC
>NA|TRBJ2-7|NA|TRBV4-1
CASSPGPGAYEQYF
TGCGCCAGCAGCCCGGGCCCAGGGGCTTACGAGCAGTACTTC
>many|TRBJ2-7|NA|TRBV11-2
CASSSQRARWSSEQYF
TGTGCCAGCAGCTCCCAGCGGGCCAGATGGTCCAGCGAGCAGTACTTC
>many|TRBJ2-7|NA|TRBV6-1
CASRQRTFYEQYF
TGTGCCAGCAGACAGAGGACCTTTTACGAGCAGTACTTC
>many|TRBJ2-7|NA|TRBV21-1
CASSSGGPYEQYF
TGTGCCAGCAGCTCAGGGGGACCCTACGAGCAGTACTTC
>few|TRBJ1-1|NA|TRBV28
CASRQPGPPNTEAFF
TGTGCCAGCAGACAGCCGGGACCGCCGAACACTGAAGCTTTCTTT
>many|TRBJ1-2|NA|TRBV7-2
CASRFDGKDYGYTF
TGTGCCAGCAGATTCGACGGAAAAGACTATGGCTACACCTTC
>NA|TRBJ2-3|TRBD2|TRBV6-4
CASSPASGSPDTQYF
TGTGCCAGCAGCCCGGCTAGCGGGAGTCCAGATACGCAGTATTTT
>few|TRBJ1-2|NA|TRBV4-3
CASSQDHTNNYGYTF
TGCGCCAGCAGCCAAGACCACACTAATAACTATGGCTACACCTTC
>many|TRBJ1-2|NA|TRBV28
CASRPPGVREYGYTF
TGTGCCAGCAGGCCACCAGGGGTACGCGAATATGGCTACACCTTC
>many|TRBJ1-5|NA|TRBV15
CATSRGVDQPQHF
TGTGCCACCAGCCGTGGGGTGGATCAGCCCCAGCATTTT
>many|TRBJ2-3|TRBD1|TRBV9
CASSVEGTGFAGALRTDTQYF
TGTGCCAGCAGCGTAGAAGGGACAGGGTTCGCGGGGGCCCTCAGAACAGATACGCAGTATTTT
>many|TRBJ2-1|NA|TRBV14
CASSQEGDTTYNEQFF
TGTGCCAGCAGCCAAGAAGGAGATACAACCTACAATGAGCAGTTCTTC
>few|TRBJ2-1|NA|TRBV29-1
CSPSEGYEQFF
TGCAGCCCATCCGAGGGGTATGAGCAGTTCTTC
>many|TRBJ2-7|NA|TRBV3-1
CASSSGGSYEQYF
TGTGCCAGCAGCTCTGGGGGCTCCTACGAGCAGTACTTC
>few|TRBJ2-2|NA|TRBV12-3/TRBV12-4
CACRLNTGELFF
TGTGCCTGCAGATTAAACACCGGGGAGCTGTTTTTT
>few|TRBJ2-5|TRBD1|TRBV7-8
CASSLGQGGPETQYF
TGTGCCAGCAGCTTAGGACAGGGGGGCCCAGAGACCCAGTACTTC
>many|TRBJ2-2|NA|TRBV7-9
CASSPRTIRGTGELFF
TGTGCCAGCAGCCCTAGGACGATCCGAGGCACCGGGGAGCTGTTTTTT
>many|TRBJ2-3|TRBD2|TRBV2
CASRNLAGGSTQYF
TGTGCCAGCAGAAATCTAGCGGGGGGTAGTACGCAGTATTTT
>many|TRBJ2-1|TRBD1|TRBV20-1
CSARDPGPQNRGRNEQFF
TGCAGTGCTAGAGATCCGGGGCCCCAGAACAGGGGGCGCAATGAGCAGTTCTTC
>few|TRBJ2-2|NA|TRBV7-8
CASSLSRLEYTGELFF
TGTGCCAGCAGCTTATCGAGACTAGAGTACACCGGGGAGCTGTTTTTT
>few|TRBJ2-1|TRBD2|TRBV6-2/TRBV6-3
CASKSSGGAPYNEQFF
TGTGCCAGCAAATCTAGCGGGGGGGCTCCCTACAATGAGCAGTTCTTC
>many|TRBJ2-7|NA|TRBV14
CASSQGGYYYEQYF
TGTGCCAGCAGCCAAGGCGGATACTACTACGAGCAGTACTTC
>many|TRBJ1-2|NA|TRBV30
CAWSVEANYGYTF
TGTGCCTGGAGTGTAGAAGCTAACTATGGCTACACCTTC
>many|TRBJ1-1|NA|TRBV7-2
CASSLYGQNTEAFF
TGTGCCAGCAGCTTATATGGGCAGAACACTGAAGCTTTCTTT
>few|TRBJ1-4|NA|TRBV2
CASSGEGREKLFF
TGTGCCAGCAGTGGAGAGGGTAGGGAAAAACTGTTTTTT
>NA|TRBJ2-7|NA|TRBV7-2
CASSQSRGAYYEQYF
TGTGCCAGCAGCCAGTCCCGGGGAGCTTACTACGAGCAGTACTTC
>NA|TRBJ1-6|TRBD1|TRBV7-2
CASSLGQAKDSPLHF
TGTGCCAGCAGTCTTGGACAGGCTAAAGATTCACCCCTCCACTTT
>few|TRBJ2-7|TRBD1|TRBV11-2
CASSSGTGAWEQYF
TGTGCCAGCAGCTCTGGGACAGGGGCTTGGGAGCAGTACTTC